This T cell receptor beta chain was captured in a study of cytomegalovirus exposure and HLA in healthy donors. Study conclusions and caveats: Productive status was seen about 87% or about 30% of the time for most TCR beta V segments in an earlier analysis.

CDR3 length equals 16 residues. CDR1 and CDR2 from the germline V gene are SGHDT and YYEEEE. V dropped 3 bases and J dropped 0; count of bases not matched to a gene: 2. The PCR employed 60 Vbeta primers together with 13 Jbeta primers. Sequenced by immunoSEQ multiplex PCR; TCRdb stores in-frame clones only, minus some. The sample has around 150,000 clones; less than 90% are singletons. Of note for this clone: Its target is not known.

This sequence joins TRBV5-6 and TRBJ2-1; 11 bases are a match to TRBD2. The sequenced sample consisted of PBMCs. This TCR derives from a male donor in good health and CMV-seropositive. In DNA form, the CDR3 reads TGTGCCAGCAGCTACGGACTAGCGGGCTCCTACAATGAGCAGTTCTTC. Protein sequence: CASSYGLAGSYNEQFF.